The 2 T cell receptor beta chains presented below share a single source sample, sequenced in a study of blood T cell repertoires in COVID-19. TCRdb keeps only in-frame clones here, not all; method: immunoSEQ multiplex PCR. The sample has fewer than 500,000 clones; around 86% are singletons. Sample: peripheral blood. All receptors come from a woman between 25 and 40 years old with active or convalescent COVID-19.

This rearrangement joins TRBV7-6 to TRBJ2-3, with TRBD2 matching over 16 bases. This CDR3 spans 20 amino acids. The germline CDR1 and CDR2 sequences are SGHVS and FNYEAQ. J lost 5 bases, V lost 1 base, and 12 bases had no gene match. The CDR3 DNA is TGTGCCAGCAGCTTAGTGGAGGGGACTAGCGGGAGGGCCTATGTAGATACGCAGTATTTT. The encoded protein is CASSLVEGTSGRAYVDTQYF.

The V call is TRBV2, the J call TRBJ2-2, with 7 bases fitting TRBD1. The CDR3 extends over 15 amino acids. Germline lookup yields CDR1 SNHLY and CDR2 FYNNEI. The junction had 4 bases not matched to a gene; V was cut back by 4 bases and J by 2 bases. In nucleotides, the CDR3 is TGTGCCAGCAGTGCCGACAGGGTCAACACCGGGGAGCTGTTTTTT. Translating gives CASSADRVNTGELFF. Using reference TRBV2 and TRBJ2-2 for the parts outside the CDR3, the full variable domain is EPEVTQTPSHQVTQMGQEVILRCVPISNHLYFYWYRQILGQKVEFLVSFYNNEISEKSEIFDDQFSVERPDGSNFTLKIRSTKLEDSAMYFCASSADRVNTGELFFGEGSRLTVL.